These 21 T cell receptor beta chains were all obtained from the same sample, sequenced in a study of blood T cell repertoires in COVID-19. Only in-frame clones appear in the TCRdb table, and some are missing; sequencing was by immunoSEQ multiplex PCR. The table lists hundreds of thousands of clones, 88% of them singletons. The sequenced material came from peripheral blood. The receptors stem from a woman in her forties or fifties with active or convalescent COVID-19.

This chain joins TRBV2 and TRBJ1-2, with 7 bases that match TRBD1. Germline loops: CDR1 SNHLY, CDR2 FYNNEI. This CDR3 has 17 residues. The V and J ends lost 6 bases and 8 bases, in that order; junction bases with no gene match: 21. CDR3 nucleotides: TGTGCCAGCAGGACCTTTACGGGGTCAGGGGGAACAAGGGGCTACACCTTC. Amino acids: CASRTFTGSGGTRGYTF.

The chain uses TRBV18 and TRBJ1-1, with TRBD1 as a possible D gene (6 bases). The V end lost 0 bases, the J end lost 4 bases, and 9 bases lay between the germline ends. Per the germline V gene, CDR1 is KGHSH and CDR2 is LQKENI. This CDR3 contains 14 residues. The CDR3 protein is CASSPPNRVTEAFF. CDR3 DNA: TGTGCCAGCTCACCACCGAACAGGGTCACTGAAGCTTTCTTT.

The genes are TRBV7-2 and TRBJ1-2, with D hard to call. Germline V gives CDR1 SGHTA, CDR2 FQGNSA. The CDR3 loop spans 13 amino acids. V was shortened by 2 bases and J by 4 bases, with 8 bases between the two germline ends. The CDR3, as DNA: TGTGCCAGCAGCTTATTTGCGTCCTATGGCTACACCTTC. It yields the protein CASSLFASYGYTF.

This chain connects TRBV7-9 to TRBJ1-2, with 7 bases identical to TRBD1. This CDR3 comprises 15 residues. Losses at the gene ends were 5 bases for V and 1 base for J; bases not matched to a gene: 7. Germline CDR1 reads SEHNR; CDR2 reads FQNEAQ (reference sequence). In nucleotides, the CDR3 is TGTGCCAGCAGCGTAACCGGGACAGTTAACTATGGCTACACCTTC. Translating gives CASSVTGTVNYGYTF.

The V gene is TRBV28, the J gene TRBJ1-1; 10 nucleotides agree with TRBD1. The CDR3 contains 14 residues. CDR1 and CDR2 from the germline V gene are MDHEN and SYDVKM. The V segment lost 2 bases and the J segment 10 bases; nucleotides outside the gene matches: 7. CDR3 region: CASSLRQGAGLAFF. In DNA, the CDR3 is TGTGCCAGCAGTTTACGACAGGGGGCTGGGTTAGCTTTCTTT.

This chain connects TRBV7-8 to TRBJ1-2, with D perhaps matching TRBD1 (6 bases). The V gene lost 5 bases and the J gene lost 2 bases, with 15 bases spanning the gap. CDR1 is SGHVS, CDR2 FQNEAQ, per germline. The CDR3 totals 15 residues. CDR3 amino acids: CASSPRGNWNYGYTF. The CDR3 DNA sequence: TGTGCCAGCAGCCCTAGGGGGAATTGGAACTATGGCTACACCTTC. The whole variable domain, remainder taken from reference TRBV7-8 and TRBJ1-2, is GAGVSQSPRYKVAKRGQDVALRCDPISGHVSLFWYQQALGQGPEFLTYFQNEAQLDKSGLPSDRFFAERPEGSVSTLKIQRTQQEDSAVYLCASSPRGNWNYGYTFGSGTRLTVV.

The chain is built from TRBV27 and TRBJ2-6; the match to TRBD2 covers 11 bases. The germline V gene encodes CDR1 MNHEY and CDR2 SMNVEV (reference sequence). Unmatched junction bases numbered 4, after V lost 8 bases and J lost 4 bases. The CDR3 sequence is 15 residues long. The CDR3 coding sequence is TGTGCCAGCCGACTAGCGGGAACCGGGGCCAACGTCCTGACTTTC. It encodes CASRLAGTGANVLTF.

CDR3 protein: CAWLSGGTEAFF. CDR3 in DNA: TGTGCCTGGTTGTCAGGGGGAACTGAAGCTTTCTTT. J is TRBJ1-1 and V is TRBV30; 7 nucleotides line up with TRBD1. The CDR3 length is 12 residues. The V and J ends lost 5 bases and 5 bases, in that order; junction bases with no gene match: 5. Germline V gene lookup returns CDR1 GTSNPN and CDR2 SVGIG (reference sequence).

This chain uses TRBV18 with TRBJ2-7; perhaps TRBD2 as D (6 bases). The V end was cut by 1 base, the J end by 3 bases, with 7 bases between. The length of the CDR3 is 13 residues. Germline V gene sequence: CDR1 KGHSH, CDR2 LQKENI. The CDR3 here is CASSPQEGYEQYF. The CDR3 DNA is TGTGCCAGCTCACCACAGGAGGGCTACGAGCAGTACTTC. Complete variable domain (other parts from reference TRBV18 and TRBJ2-7): NAGVMQNPRHLVRRRGQEARLRCSPMKGHSHVYWYRQLPEEGLKFMVYLQKENIIDESGMPKERFSAEFPKEGPSILRIQQVVRGDSAAYFCASSPQEGYEQYFGPGTRLTVT.

This clone was picked up one time. The rearrangement joins TRBV28 to TRBJ1-2; TRBD1 aligns across 7 bases. Unmatched junction bases numbered 5, after V lost 2 bases and J lost 2 bases. Germline CDR1 and CDR2: MDHEN and SYDVKM. The CDR3 consists of 15 residues. Here the CDR3 reads CASSLGGQANYGYTF. CDR3 nucleotide sequence: TGTGCCAGCAGTTTAGGAGGACAGGCGAACTATGGCTACACCTTC.

The V and J genes are TRBV24-1 and TRBJ1-5; 12 positions match TRBD1. V shed 7 bases, J shed 4 bases, and the junction held 4 bases outside the gene matches. Germline V gene sequence: CDR1 KGHDR, CDR2 SFDVKD. The CDR3 consists of 15 residues. In DNA form, the CDR3 reads TGTGCCACCAGGGGGACAGGGGGCGAGAATCAGCCCCAGCATTTT. This sequence encodes CATRGTGGENQPQHF.

V is TRBV6-6 and J is TRBJ1-5; the D is unclear. Trimming left V 0 bases short and J 5 bases short, with 5 bases between. CDR3 length equals 13 residues. In germline, CDR1 is MNHNY, CDR2 SVGAGI (reference sequence). The CDR3 DNA reads TGTGCCAGCAGTTACTCGCGGGATCAGCCCCAGCATTTT. Encoded protein: CASSYSRDQPQHF.

The genes are TRBV30 and TRBJ2-2, with a tentative D call TRBD2 (6 bases). Germline CDR1 is GTSNPN and CDR2 is SVGIG (reference sequence). V shed 3 bases and J shed 0 bases, with 17 bases lying between them. The CDR3 has 17 amino acids. The CDR3 here is CAWSYDPPGANTGELFF. DNA for the CDR3: TGTGCCTGGAGCTATGACCCTCCGGGAGCGAACACCGGGGAGCTGTTTTTT.

This clone was seen a few times. The rearrangement links TRBV7-9 to TRBJ1-2; 7 bases are a match to TRBD1. The CDR3 sequence is 16 residues long. Trimming at V came to 1 base and at J to 0 bases, leaving 5 bases not matched to a gene. Per germline, CDR1 SEHNR and CDR2 FQNEAQ (reference sequence). CDR3 in DNA: TGTGCCAGCAGCTTAGTGATGGGACAGTCTAACTATGGCTACACCTTC. Translated, it gives CASSLVMGQSNYGYTF.

The CDR3 DNA follows: TGTGCTAGTGCCCTATCGACAGGGAGGGAGACCCAGTACTTC. Residues: CASALSTGRETQYF. The rearrangement uses TRBV12-5 and TRBJ2-5; tentatively, D is TRBD1 (7 bases). The germline CDR1 and CDR2 sequences are LGHNT and FRNRAP. The length of the CDR3 is 14 residues. V lost 7 bases to trimming and J lost 5 bases, with 17 bases between them.

The chain joins TRBV28 to TRBJ2-7; D not certain. Germline V gives CDR1 MDHEN, CDR2 SYDVKM. There are 14 residues in the CDR3. The V gene lost 3 bases and the J gene lost 4 bases, with 13 bases spanning the gap. CDR3 in amino acids: CASSFPTRQYEQYF. In DNA form, the CDR3 reads TGTGCCAGCAGTTTCCCCACACGCCAGTACGAGCAGTACTTC.

The chain joins TRBV6-2 or TRBV6-3 to TRBJ2-2; the D gene is possibly TRBD1 (6 bases). Germline V gene sequence: CDR1 MNHEY, CDR2 SVGEGT. The CDR3 has 15 residues. Trimming left V 5 bases short and J 0 bases short, with 10 bases between. The CDR3 DNA sequence: TGTGCCAGCAGTCCGGGGACACCGAACACCGGGGAGCTGTTTTTT. As protein: CASSPGTPNTGELFF.

This chain links TRBV18 with TRBJ2-6, with TRBD2 identical over 9 bases. V gave up 2 bases and J gave up 1 base; unmatched junction bases: 6. The CDR3 is 18 residues long. Germline V gene sequence: CDR1 KGHSH, CDR2 LQKENI. The CDR3 protein is CASSPTGLAVSGANVLTF. In nucleotides, the CDR3 is TGTGCCAGCTCACCAACGGGACTAGCAGTGTCTGGGGCCAACGTCCTGACTTTC.

The V gene is TRBV24-1, the J gene TRBJ1-2; a possible D gene is TRBD1 (6 bases). This CDR3 has 14 amino acids. Trimming took off 4 bases at V and 2 bases at J, with 10 bases between the two ends. The germline gives CDR1 KGHDR, CDR2 SFDVKD. This CDR3 reads CATSDTGQNYGYTF. CDR3 in DNA: TGTGCCACCAGTGACACCGGACAGAACTATGGCTACACCTTC.

V and J are TRBV7-2 and TRBJ2-3, with TRBD2 matching 13 bases. This CDR3 has 16 residues. The V segment lost 5 bases and the J segment 6 bases; nucleotides outside the gene matches: 8. The germline gives CDR1 SGHTA, CDR2 FQGNSA. The CDR3 DNA follows: TGTGCCAGCAGCGAGACTAGCGGGGGGTACGGGGATACGCAGTATTTT. Its translation is CASSETSGGYGDTQYF.

This chain joins TRBV30 and TRBJ1-3; D remains ambiguous. Germline V CDR1 and CDR2: GTSNPN, SVGIG (reference sequence). The V gene lost 5 bases and the J gene lost 0 bases, with 14 bases spanning the gap. This CDR3 region has 15 residues. The CDR3 loop reads CAWATVGVSGNTIYF. CDR3 nucleotides: TGTGCCTGGGCTACAGTGGGTGTCTCTGGAAACACCATATATTTT.